This T cell receptor (beta chain) was recovered during a study of esophageal squamous cell carcinoma under preoperative chemotherapy. TCRdb reprocessed the PCR reads with MiXCR, giving one entry per CDR3 protein. The sample has tens of thousands of distinct CDR3 sequences, roughly 50% seen once. As to this clonotype: The junction shows a germline mismatch at one end, possibly a read error.

The time point: before preoperative PTX-NDP chemotherapy. The material was obtained from a patient given preoperative chemotherapy. This TCR derives from a human donor with esophageal squamous cell carcinoma. The donor label of this sample is uncertain.

The CDR3: CASSGPRTGETQYF. In nucleotides, the CDR3 is TGTGCGAGCAGCGGGCCCCGGACCGGGGAGACCCAGTACTTC. This chain joins TRBV7-2 and TRBJ2-5; tentative D call: TRBD2 (6 bases). The germline gives CDR1 SGHTA, CDR2 FQGNSA. The CDR3 length is 14 residues.